This TCR beta chain was obtained from a study of blood T cell repertoires in COVID-19. Study as a whole: T cells, B-cell-depleted T cells, or PBMCs provided the cDNA or gDNA that served as material.

Original processing methods: The assay estimated nucleated cells by amplifying reference gene primers. Assay: immunoSEQ multiplex PCR; the TCRdb copy retains only in-frame clones and omits some. V, J and clone size are those of that table, while D and trimming were read from the DNA. The table includes under 200,000 clones, about 90% detected once. Germline values: CDR1 SGDLS, CDR2 YYNGEE. Losses at the gene ends were 4 bases for V and 0 bases for J; bases not matched to a gene: 4. The CDR3 runs to 14 residues. Participant reports of clinical history set cohort assignment. The genes are TRBV9 and TRBJ2-7, with 7 bases aligning to TRBD2. Sequencing input: PBMCs or T cells enriched from blood (not recorded which). The sequence was obtained from a woman aged 50 to 60 who had recovered from COVID-19. CDR3 DNA sequence: TGTGCCAGCAGCATCGGGACTACCTCCTACGAGCAGTACTTC. The encoded protein is CASSIGTTSYEQYF.